The rows below give T cell receptor beta chains drawn from one sample of a study of blood T cell repertoires in COVID-19. Some clones are missing from TCRdb's copy, which holds only in-frame ones; the method was immunoSEQ multiplex PCR. This repertoire shows some 240,000 clones, over 75% found once; its top ten account for roughly a tenth. Sample: peripheral blood. These receptors were obtained from a woman aged 70-85 years with COVID-19, enrolled during active disease. CDR3s include the opening cysteine and the closing phenylalanine or tryptophan. D genes are given only for firm matches. A clone size is listed for some rows: how often the clone was seen (once, few, many), or a class if it is expanded.

TRBJ1-1 - TRBV9 once TGTGCCAGCAGCCCTAGGGTGGGGGGGAGCACTGAAGCTTTCTTT CASSPRVGGSTEAFF
TRBJ2-1 TRBD2 TRBV11-3 - TGTGCCAGCAGCTTAGCTAGCGGGAGGGACCTCTACAATGAGCAGTTCTTC CASSLASGRDLYNEQFF
TRBJ2-7 - TRBV7-9 - TGTGCCAGCAGCTTAGCACTAGAGCGCGAGCAGTACTTC CASSLALEREQYF
TRBJ2-3 TRBD2 TRBV6-5 - TGTGCCAGCAGCACAACTAGCGGTAACACAGATACGCAGTATTTT CASSTTSGNTDTQYF
TRBJ1-2 - TRBV11-3 - TGTGCCAGCAGCTTACCAGGGCCCACCCTCTATGGCTACACCTTC CASSLPGPTLYGYTF
TRBJ1-4 TRBD1 TRBV28 - TGTGCCAGCAGTTTCCCGACAGGGACTAATGAAAAACTGTTTTTT CASSFPTGTNEKLFF
TRBJ2-5 - TRBV10-3 - TGTGCCATCAGTGAGTCGAAGCAGGGGTCGGGAGAGACCCAGTACTTC CAISESKQGSGETQYF
TRBJ1-2 TRBD1 TRBV5-1 - TGCGCCAGCAGCTGGGGGACAGGGGTTAGTGCTGATGGCTACACCTTC CASSWGTGVSADGYTF
TRBJ2-1 TRBD2 TRBV18 - TGTGCCAGCTCACCATCCGGGACAGAACGTTCTAGCGGGAGTGCGAATGAGCAGTTCTTC CASSPSGTERSSGSANEQFF
TRBJ2-5 - TRBV28 few TGTGCCAGCAGCGACAGAGACGTAGAGACCCAGTACTTC CASSDRDVETQYF
TRBJ1-5 TRBD1 TRBV30 - TGTGCCTGGAGTGGGGACAGGGGTCAGCCCCAGCATTTT CAWSGDRGQPQHF
TRBJ2-4 TRBD1 TRBV9 - TGTGCCAGCAGCGAGATGGGACAGGGGAACATTCAGTACTTC CASSEMGQGNIQYF
TRBJ1-1 TRBD1 TRBV4-1 - TGCGCCAGCAGCCAAGACTGGGACAGGAACACTGAAGCTTTCTTT CASSQDWDRNTEAFF
TRBJ2-1 - TRBV19 - TGTGCCAGTAGGATCGGACAGTCCTCCTACAATGAGCAGTTCTTC CASRIGQSSYNEQFF
TRBJ2-7 - TRBV7-6 - TGTGCCAGCAGCCTCAGGGACTACGAGCAGTACTTC CASSLRDYEQYF
TRBJ1-4 - TRBV27 - TGTGCCAGCCGGGGGGGGGCGGCTGAAAAACTGTTTTTT CASRGGAAEKLFF
TRBJ2-2 TRBD1 TRBV11-3 - TGTGCCAGCAGCCCCCGGACAGGGAGCTCCGGGGAGCTGTTTTTT CASSPRTGSSGELFF
TRBJ2-7 - TRBV4-2 - TGTGCCAGCAGCCACCCTAGCTCCTACGAGCAGTACTTC CASSHPSSYEQYF
TRBJ2-5 - TRBV3-1/TRBV3-2 - TGTGCCAGCAGCCAAGAGGTGGGGCGGGGTAAAGAGACCCAGTACTTC CASSQEVGRGKETQYF
TRBJ2-7 - TRBV13 - TGTGCCAGCAGCTCCCACAGGGTCTACGAGCAGTACTTC CASSSHRVYEQYF
TRBJ1-1 TRBD1 TRBV7-2 - TGTGCCAGCAGCTTATCAGGACAGGGTTGGACTGAAGCTTTCTTT CASSLSGQGWTEAFF
TRBJ1-1 TRBD1 TRBV7-2 once TGTGCCAGCGGAACTCGTTCAGGGGGGACTGAAGCTTTCTTT CASGTRSGGTEAFF
TRBJ1-2 TRBD1 TRBV27 once TGTGCCAGCAGCAGGGACAGCTATAACTATGGCTACACCTTC CASSRDSYNYGYTF
TRBJ2-7 - TRBV5-1 - TGCGCCAGCAGCTGGGCATTGGACGAGCAGTACTTC CASSWALDEQYF
TRBJ2-2 - TRBV5-6 - TGTGCCAGCAGCTTAGGCAGGGGGGAAGACACCGGGGAGCTGTTTTTT CASSLGRGEDTGELFF
TRBJ1-6 - TRBV4-3 - TGCGCCAGCAGCCAAGAACCTCCCCCGACACCCTATAATTCACCCCTCCACTTT CASSQEPPPTPYNSPLHF
TRBJ2-7 TRBD2 TRBV7-9 - TGTGCCAGCAGCTTGGTCGGTGCGGGAGGCCCGTACGAGCAGTACTTC CASSLVGAGGPYEQYF
TRBJ2-3 - TRBV4-2 - TGTGCCAGCAGCCAAACCACAGGGTTCACAGATACGCAGTATTTT CASSQTTGFTDTQYF
TRBJ1-2 TRBD1 TRBV18 once TGTGCCAGCTCACCGACTTCGGGACAGAACTACTATGGCTACACCTTC CASSPTSGQNYYGYTF
TRBJ1-2 - TRBV9 - TGTGCCAGCAGCGTAGCTTTACAGTCTGGTGGCTACACCTTC CASSVALQSGGYTF
TRBJ1-2 - TRBV25-1 once TGTGCCAGCAGTGATGGAACAGTCTATGGCTACACCTTC CASSDGTVYGYTF
TRBJ1-1 - TRBV7-6 - TGTGCCAGCAGCTTAGGAGAATTGAACACTGAAGCTTTCTTT CASSLGELNTEAFF
TRBJ2-1 TRBD2 TRBV19 - TGTGCCAGTAGTATGGCGGGGGGACCCTACAATGAGCAGTTCTTC CASSMAGGPYNEQFF
TRBJ2-5 TRBD1 TRBV28 - TGTGCCAGCAGTTTATGGGTACAGGGGCGAGAGACCCAGTACTTC CASSLWVQGRETQYF
TRBJ1-4 TRBD1 TRBV28 - TGTGCCAGCATCGGGACAGGGGAAAAACTGTTTTTT CASIGTGEKLFF
TRBJ2-5 TRBD1 TRBV5-4 - TGTGCCAGCAGCTTGGTTTTGGGACAGGGGGCAGAGACCCAGTACTTC CASSLVLGQGAETQYF
TRBJ2-1 TRBD2 TRBV10-3 few TGTGCCATCAGTGGAACCGGGACTAGCGGGACCTATGAGCAGTTCTTC CAISGTGTSGTYEQFF
TRBJ1-1 TRBD1 TRBV18 - TGTGCCAGCTCACCGGGACAGGGCGTTGTCACTGAAGCTTTCTTT CASSPGQGVVTEAFF
TRBJ2-1 TRBD2 TRBV5-4 - TGTGCCAGCAGCTTGAGGACTAGGGGTGCCAATGAGCAGTTCTTC CASSLRTRGANEQFF
TRBJ2-7 TRBD2 TRBV9 - TGTGCCAGCAGCGTAGATGCGCGCCTAGCGGGAATTTACGAGCAGTACTTC CASSVDARLAGIYEQYF
TRBJ1-3 TRBD1 TRBV28 - TGTGCCAGCAGTTTAGACAGGGTTACAGGAAACACCATATATTTT CASSLDRVTGNTIYF
TRBJ2-4 TRBD2 TRBV6-2/TRBV6-3 - TGTGCCAGCAGTCGAGGACTAGCCCAGTACTTC CASSRGLAQYF
TRBJ2-7 - TRBV9 - TGTGCCAGCAGCGCGGGCGGGACCCTCTCCTACGAGCAGTACTTC CASSAGGTLSYEQYF
TRBJ1-3 - TRBV4-2 - TGTGCCAGCAGCCAGACAGGAAAGGTTAACACCATATATTTT CASSQTGKVNTIYF
TRBJ2-2 - TRBV19 - TGTGCCAGTAGCATCGGGACATCGAACACCGGGGAGCTGTTTTTT CASSIGTSNTGELFF
TRBJ2-7 - TRBV5-5 - TGTGCCAGCAGCTTGCGACAGGTCTCCTACGAGCAGTACTTC CASSLRQVSYEQYF
TRBJ2-3 TRBD1 TRBV24-1 - TGTGCCACCAGACGGGACAGCGGCACAGATACGCAGTATTTT CATRRDSGTDTQYF
TRBJ2-5 TRBD1 TRBV28 - TGTGCCAGCAGTTTTAGGATCGGGACAGGGGGCAGGGAGACCCAGTACTTC CASSFRIGTGGRETQYF
TRBJ1-5 - TRBV19 - TGTGCCAGTAGTATATTAGACATCGGAAATCAGCCCCAGCATTTT CASSILDIGNQPQHF
TRBJ2-2 TRBD1 TRBV28 - TGTGCCAGCAGTTTACTGGACAGGGGGACCGGGGAGCTGTTTTTT CASSLLDRGTGELFF
TRBJ2-1 TRBD2 TRBV7-2 - TGTGCCAGCAGCTCCCTAGCGGGAGCTTACAATGAGCAGTTCTTC CASSSLAGAYNEQFF
TRBJ1-5 - TRBV4-1 - TGCGCCAGCAGCCAAGATCTCCGAGGGTCAAATCAGCCCCAGCATTTT CASSQDLRGSNQPQHF